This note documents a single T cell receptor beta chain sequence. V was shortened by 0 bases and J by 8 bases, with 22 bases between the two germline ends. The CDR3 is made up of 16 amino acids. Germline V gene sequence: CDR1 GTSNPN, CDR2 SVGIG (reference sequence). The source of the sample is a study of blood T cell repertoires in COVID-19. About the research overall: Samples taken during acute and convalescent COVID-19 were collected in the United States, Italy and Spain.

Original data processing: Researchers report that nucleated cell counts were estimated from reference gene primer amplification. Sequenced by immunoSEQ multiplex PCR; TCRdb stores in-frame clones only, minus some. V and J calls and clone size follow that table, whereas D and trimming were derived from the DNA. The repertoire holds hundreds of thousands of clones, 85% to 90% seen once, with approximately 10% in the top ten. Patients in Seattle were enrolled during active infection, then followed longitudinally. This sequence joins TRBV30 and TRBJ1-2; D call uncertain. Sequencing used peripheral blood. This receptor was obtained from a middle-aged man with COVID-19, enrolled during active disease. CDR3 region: CAWSVLSGAPNRGYTF. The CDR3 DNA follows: TGTGCCTGGAGTGTTCTGTCAGGTGCTCCGAATAGAGGCTACACCTTC.